One sample yielded the 19 T cell receptor beta chains listed below, sequenced in a study of blood T cell repertoires in COVID-19 (dated by TCRdb to 2020 to 2021). Library preparation employed the immunoSEQ multiplex PCR assay. Sourced from immuneACCESS, this table was stored by TCRdb with only in-frame sequences that have V and J called. A share of the clones is absent; for the studies checked, an unresolved V gene accounts for under half, and the remainder has no known explanation. This sample lists approximately 110,000 clones; over 75% were detected once. The top ten constitute approximately 29% of the sample. The source material was peripheral blood. These receptors were taken from a woman of 80 years or more with acute or convalescent COVID-19.

CDR3 in DNA: TGTGCCATCAGTGAGTCGGGGAGCTCTGGAAACACCATATATTTT. This gives the protein CAISESGSSGNTIYF. The rearrangement joins TRBV10-3 to TRBJ1-3; no definite D call. V was shortened by 0 bases and J by 0 bases, with 6 bases between the two germline ends. The CDR3 is made up of 15 amino acids. The germline gives CDR1 ENHRY, CDR2 SYGVKD.

V is TRBV7-9 and J is TRBJ1-4; D gene uncertain. The CDR3 length is 16 residues. Trimming shortened V by 4 bases and J by 0 bases, and 12 bases separated the two germline ends. Germline V gives CDR1 SEHNR, CDR2 FQNEAQ (reference sequence). In DNA form, the CDR3 reads TGTGCCAGCAGCTCGGCTTACAGAGCAACTAATGAAAAACTGTTTTTT. Residues: CASSSAYRATNEKLFF.

This chain uses TRBV4-3 with TRBJ1-2; D is perhaps TRBD1 (6 bases). Trimming took off 0 bases at V and 3 bases at J, with 11 bases between the two ends. The germline gives CDR1 LGHNA, CDR2 YSLEER. The CDR3 covers 15 residues. The DNA for the CDR3 is TGCGCCAGCAGCCAAGAGGCCAGGGGTCACTATGGCTACACCTTC. Translated: CASSQEARGHYGYTF.

The CDR3 sequence is CASSGTGASTEAFF. In nucleotides, the CDR3 is TGCGCCAGCAGCGGGACAGGGGCGAGCACTGAAGCTTTCTTT. This chain joins TRBV5-1 and TRBJ1-1; 10 bases are shared with TRBD1. Looked up from germline, CDR1 is SGHRS and CDR2 is YFSETQ. Germline trimming cut 4 bases from V and 4 bases from J; bases unmatched to any gene: 4. The CDR3 is 14 amino acids.

This chain joins TRBV7-2 and TRBJ2-5; 8 bases are shared with TRBD2. J lost 5 bases, V lost 5 bases, and 10 bases had no gene match. This CDR3 is built from 15 residues. In germline, CDR1 is SGHTA, CDR2 FQGNSA. The CDR3 reads CASSPLRGGDETQYF. For the CDR3, the DNA is TGTGCCAGCAGCCCTCTACGGGGGGGGGATGAGACCCAGTACTTC.

The genes are TRBV5-1 and TRBJ2-7; 7 nucleotides agree with TRBD1. Germline lookup yields CDR1 SGHRS and CDR2 YFSETQ. The V segment lost 3 bases and the J segment 4 bases; nucleotides outside the gene matches: 7. CDR3 size: 14 residues. CDR3 in DNA: TGCGCCAGCAGCTCGGGAAGGGGGCCGTACGAGCAGTACTTC. Residues: CASSSGRGPYEQYF.

V is TRBV5-6 and J is TRBJ1-2; TRBD1 matches at 8 bases. Germline V lookup: CDR1 SGHDT, CDR2 YYEEEE. After removal of 4 bases from V and 2 bases from J, the junction contained 7 bases not matched to a gene. The CDR3 is 15 amino acids. The CDR3 DNA reads as TGTGCCAGCAGCCCCCGGGACAGGTGGAACTATGGCTACACCTTC. This translates into CASSPRDRWNYGYTF.

V usage is TRBV3-1 (or the pseudogene TRBV3-2) and J usage is TRBJ2-1; the D is unclear. The germline V gene encodes CDR1 LGHDT and CDR2 YNNKEL (reference sequence). With 1 base removed from V and 5 bases from J, the gap between germline ends came to 3 bases. This CDR3 region has 12 residues. CDR3 coding DNA: TGTGCCAGCAGCCAAGCTAACAATGAGCAGTTCTTC. This sequence encodes CASSQANNEQFF.

The V gene is TRBV3-1 (or the pseudogene TRBV3-2), the J gene TRBJ2-7, with 10 bases that match TRBD2. CDR3 length equals 17 residues. J lost 4 bases, V lost 3 bases, and 12 bases had no gene match. Germline V CDR1 and CDR2: LGHDT, YNNKEL (reference sequence). The CDR3 region has the DNA TGTGCCAGCAGCCACAGCCTAGCGGGGGCCCAGTCTTACGAGCAGTACTTC. Protein product: CASSHSLAGAQSYEQYF.

The genes are TRBV4-1 and TRBJ2-5; 7 bases map to TRBD1. The length of the CDR3 is 16 residues. V was pared by 0 bases and J by 0 bases, with 4 bases of the junction left unmatched. Germline values: CDR1 MGHRA, CDR2 YSYEKL. In DNA, the CDR3 is TGCGCCAGCAGCCAAGATAAGGGACAGTACCAAGAGACCCAGTACTTC. Amino acid sequence: CASSQDKGQYQETQYF.

The genes are TRBV4-1 and TRBJ2-2; unclear D gene. The germline V gene encodes CDR1 MGHRA and CDR2 YSYEKL. This CDR3 contains 17 residues. Trimming stripped 0 bases from V and 0 bases from J, with 11 bases between. CDR3 sequence reads: CASSQDLGQANTGELFF. Here the CDR3 DNA reads TGCGCCAGCAGCCAAGATTTAGGCCAGGCGAACACCGGGGAGCTGTTTTTT.

This clone was counted between two and nine times. This sequence joins TRBV30 and TRBJ2-7; 7 nucleotides agree with TRBD2. V dropped 1 base and J dropped 5; count of bases not matched to a gene: 17. Germline values: CDR1 GTSNPN, CDR2 SVGIG (reference sequence). This CDR3 region has 17 residues. In nucleotides, the CDR3 is TGTGCCTGGAGTGACAACTGGGGGGGGGTAAGTTCCCACGAGCAGTACTTC. Translating it yields CAWSDNWGGVSSHEQYF.

The chain has TRBV10-3 and TRBJ1-1; 7 bases fit TRBD1. V dropped 2 bases and J dropped 1; count of bases not matched to a gene: 7. Per germline, CDR1 ENHRY and CDR2 SYGVKD. CDR3 size: 16 residues. DNA of the CDR3: TGTGCCATCAGTGAGGGGCCAGGGGGACGGAACACTGAAGCTTTCTTT. Translation: CAISEGPGGRNTEAFF.

In this sample, this clone turned up once. The rearrangement uses TRBV7-9 and TRBJ1-1; 7 nucleotides line up with TRBD1. V shed 3 bases and J 8 bases; nucleotides not matched to a gene: 15. Germline CDR1 is SEHNR and CDR2 is FQNEAQ (reference sequence). The CDR3 spans 16 residues. The CDR3 loop is CASSFGPPPEGQEAFF. In nucleotides, the CDR3 is TGTGCCAGCAGCTTTGGACCCCCCCCAGAGGGACAGGAAGCTTTCTTT.

The chain uses TRBV13 and TRBJ1-2; 8 bases line up with TRBD1. With V trimmed by 10 bases and J by 8 bases, 12 bases remained unmatched. Germline CDR1 and CDR2: PRHDT and FYEKMQ (reference sequence). CDR3 length: 13 residues. This CDR3 is CATRGQGKEGYTF. The CDR3 DNA is TGTGCCACCAGGGGGCAGGGGAAGGAGGGCTACACCTTC.

This chain links TRBV9 with TRBJ2-1, with 11 bases identical to TRBD2. The CDR3 extends over 14 amino acids. Germline CDR1 reads SGDLS; CDR2 reads YYNGEE. Unmatched junction bases numbered 0, after V lost 3 bases and J lost 4 bases. CDR3 nucleotide sequence: TGTGCCAGCAGCGGGACTAGCGGGTACAATGAGCAGTTCTTC. Translated, it gives CASSGTSGYNEQFF.

V is TRBV10-3 and J is TRBJ2-3, with D perhaps TRBD1 (6 bases). This CDR3 has 14 amino acids. Trimming shortened V by 10 bases and J by 2 bases, and 16 bases separated the two germline ends. Germline loops: CDR1 ENHRY, CDR2 SYGVKD. The CDR3 DNA sequence: TGTGCCACCACCACTACAGGGATCACAGATACGCAGTATTTT. It specifies CATTTTGITDTQYF.

This clone came up once. The V call is TRBV28, the J call TRBJ1-2, with 7 bases matching TRBD1. The CDR3 runs to 16 residues. CDR1 and CDR2 from the germline V gene are MDHEN and SYDVKM. V lost 6 bases, J lost 0 bases, and 10 bases stayed unmatched. In DNA form, the CDR3 reads TGTGCCAGCAGGACCCCCAGGGGGGTCTCTAACTATGGCTACACCTTC. The encoded protein is CASRTPRGVSNYGYTF.

This rearrangement joins TRBV5-4 to TRBJ2-7, with D possibly TRBD1 on 6 matching bases. This CDR3 is built from 13 residues. With 5 bases removed from V and 5 bases from J, the gap between germline ends came to 14 bases. The germline gives CDR1 SGHNT, CDR2 YYREEE (reference sequence). In DNA form, the CDR3 reads TGTGCCAGCAGGCTGAGAGGACAGAACGAGCAGTACTTC. Translating it yields CASRLRGQNEQYF. Based on the CDR3 plus reference TRBV5-4 and TRBJ2-7, the full variable domain is ETGVTQSPTHLIKTRGQQVTLRCSSQSGHNTVSWYQQALGQGPQFIFQYYREEENGRGNFPPRFSGLQFPNYSSELNVNALELDDSALYLCASRLRGQNEQYFGPGTRLTVT.